This passage covers 10 T cell receptor beta chains from one sample sequenced in a study of Ad26.COV2.S vaccination and SARS-CoV-2 variants. The treatment here: some 20 received Ad26.COV2.S at low or high dose, single or two shots; about 5 received placebo; per-sample allocation not given. All samples were drawn on day 63, counting from the first vaccine or placebo injection. Produced via immunoSEQ multiplex PCR; TCRdb's table is partial and in-frame only. The table has approximately 360,000 clones, under 90% seen once. The source was peripheral blood, collected in a trial of Ad26.COV2.S vaccine versus placebo. The receptors originated from a person aged 18-65 years who received the Ad26.COV2.S COVID-19 vaccine or a placebo.

The chain links TRBV6-5 to TRBJ1-2; D gene unclear. With 5 bases removed from V and 2 bases from J, the gap between germline ends came to 15 bases. CDR1 and CDR2 (germline): MNHEY, SVGAGI. The CDR3 runs 15 residues. In nucleotides, the CDR3 is TGTGCCAGCAGTACTTATCCGCAAGGGAACTATGGCTACACCTTC. Amino acid sequence: CASSTYPQGNYGYTF.

The J gene is TRBJ2-7, the V gene TRBV7-3; TRBD1 might be the D (6 bases). The germline V and J ends were trimmed by 4 bases and 2 bases, with 15 bases remaining between them. This CDR3 has 15 residues. Germline lookup yields CDR1 SGHTA and CDR2 FQGTGA. CDR3 residues: CASSSTGLRAYEQYF. In nucleotides, the CDR3 is TGTGCCAGCAGCTCGACAGGTCTACGGGCCTACGAGCAGTACTTC.

J is TRBJ2-1 and V is TRBV27, with D possibly TRBD2 on 5 matching bases. Germline lookup yields CDR1 MNHEY and CDR2 SMNVEV (reference sequence). This CDR3 spans 16 amino acids. Trimming cost V 6 bases and J 4 bases, with 19 bases left between them. The CDR3 DNA is TGTGCCAGCAGCCCCCTTGAAGGACTGCTGTACAATGAGCAGTTCTTC. Amino acids: CASSPLEGLLYNEQFF.

The chain couples TRBV5-6 to TRBJ1-4; D ambiguous. The CDR3 has 14 residues. Trimming removed 3 bases from V and 3 bases from J, with 9 bases in between. Germline CDR1 reads SGHDT; CDR2 reads YYEEEE. This CDR3 reads CASSWGFANEKLFF. The CDR3 bases are TGTGCCAGCAGCTGGGGATTCGCTAATGAAAAACTGTTTTTT.

The rearrangement uses TRBV9 and TRBJ2-7; D tentatively fits TRBD1 or TRBD2 (5 bases each). The CDR3 spans 14 residues. Germline V lookup: CDR1 SGDLS, CDR2 YYNGEE. The germline V and J ends were trimmed by 3 bases and 6 bases, with 16 bases remaining between them. The chain's CDR3 is CASSARGTGSEQYF. The CDR3 coding sequence is TGTGCCAGCAGCGCAAGGGGAACGGGATCCGAGCAGTACTTC. The variable domain in full, completed from reference TRBV9 and TRBJ2-7, reads DSGVTQTPKHLITATGQRVTLRCSPRSGDLSVYWYQQSLDQGLQFLIQYYNGEERAKGNILERFSAQQFPDLHSELNLSSLELGDSALYFCASSARGTGSEQYFGPGTRLTVT.

The V gene is TRBV7-2, the J gene TRBJ2-7; a weak D match, TRBD2 (5 bases). Germline V gene lookup returns CDR1 SGHTA and CDR2 FQGNSA. The V end was cut by 1 base, the J end by 0 bases, with 19 bases between. This CDR3 is 18 amino acids long. The CDR3 region has the DNA TGTGCCAGCAGCTTAGAGCGCCGGACTCCCAGAGACTCCTACGAGCAGTACTTC. Translated: CASSLERRTPRDSYEQYF.

The chain carries TRBV4-2 and TRBJ1-6, with D tentatively TRBD1 (5 bases). Trimming stripped 1 base from V and 4 bases from J, with 11 bases between. Germline CDR1 reads LGHNA; CDR2 reads YNFKEQ. The CDR3 extends over 16 amino acids. Here the CDR3 reads CASSQGTTGYNSPLHF. The DNA of the CDR3 is TGTGCCAGCAGCCAAGGGACTACAGGTTATAATTCACCCCTCCACTTT.

In its sample, this clone was seen a few times. V is TRBV2 and J is TRBJ2-5; 7 nucleotides align to TRBD2. Germline CDR1 SNHLY, CDR2 FYNNEI. The CDR3 runs to 13 residues. J lost 4 bases, V lost 2 bases, and 1 base had no gene match. The CDR3 region is CASSEREGETQYF. CDR3 nucleotides: TGTGCCAGCAGTGAAAGGGAGGGAGAGACCCAGTACTTC.

The J gene is TRBJ1-1, the V gene TRBV5-4; possible D gene TRBD1, 6 bases. Deletions cut 0 bases from V and 9 bases from J, with 12 bases between. The V gene's germline CDR1 is SGHNT and CDR2 YYREEE (reference sequence). This CDR3 region has 13 residues. This CDR3 reads CASSLDREGKAFF. In DNA, the CDR3 is TGTGCCAGCAGCTTGGACAGGGAAGGAAAAGCTTTCTTT.

In DNA form, the CDR3 reads TGTGCCACCAGTCCGAGGAACACTGAAGCTTTCTTT. The encoded protein is CATSPRNTEAFF. The V and J genes are TRBV15 and TRBJ1-1; the D is unclear. This CDR3 is built from 12 residues. Trimming removed 6 bases at V and 1 base at J, with 6 bases between. Per germline, CDR1 LNHNV and CDR2 YYDKDF (reference sequence).